This record looks at one T cell receptor (beta chain) sequence and its context. The entry originates in a study of immune cell composition in non-small cell lung cancer. CDR1 is SGHNT and CDR2 is YENEEA in the germline V gene. This CDR3 is built from 14 residues. V was pared by 4 bases and J by 2 bases, with 9 bases between. Normal lung was sampled as far from the tumour as possible, at least 3 cm. The table came from immunoSEQ multiplex PCR; TCRdb's copy has only in-frame clones and leaves some out. The sample holds around 1,700 clones, 79% seen once. The sequenced sample consisted of non-adjacent lung tissue. This clonotype was sampled from a human donor with non-small cell lung cancer. The rearrangement uses TRBV11-3 and TRBJ2-1; a weak D match, TRBD2 (6 bases). This CDR3 reads CASSYRETYNEQFF. CDR3 sequence (DNA): TGTGCCAGCAGCTACCGGGAGACCTACAATGAGCAGTTCTTC.